The T cell receptor (beta chain) under discussion was sequenced for a study of OX40 agonist ivuxolimab in advanced cancers. Study results and limitations: Low clonal expansion, among the lowest seen, marked partial responders at 0.1-3.0 mg/kg.

Researchers took blood at baseline, on cycle 4 day 1, and on cycle 7 day 1. Assay used: immunoSEQ multiplex PCR; TCRdb lists only in-frame clones, some missing. The table shows around 100,000 clones, with about nine tenths occurring only once. Points on this clone: The antigen is undetermined.

V dropped 7 bases and J dropped 3 bases, with 12 bases sitting between them. From germline, CDR1 is MNHNS and CDR2 SASEGT. The CDR3 length is 13 residues. This chain uses TRBV6-1 with TRBJ1-1; possible D gene TRBD1, 5 bases. The source is an adult with an advanced solid tumor such as melanoma, head and neck, liver or kidney cancer. This sample comprised CD4+ or CD8+ T cells sorted from blood, obtained in a trial of the OX40 agonist ivuxolimab. This CDR3 reads CASIKLGDTEAFF. The CDR3 DNA is TGTGCCAGCATCAAATTGGGGGACACTGAAGCTTTCTTT.